The sequence of this T cell receptor (beta chain) was determined in a study of OX40 agonist ivuxolimab in advanced cancers. The wider study: The study treated patients with ivuxolimab, an agonistic anti-OX40 (CD134) antibody.

Concerning this clone itself: The antigen remains undetermined.

Points from the study as a whole: CD8+ T cells (on average) carried more expanded clones than CD4+ T cells. At 0.1 to 3.0 mg/kg and by week 6, clonal expansion occurred in CD4+ and CD8+ blood T cells.

Drawing of blood for sampling happened at baseline, at cycle 4 day 1, and at cycle 7 day 1. The CDR3 spans 15 residues. V was trimmed by 4 bases and J by 4 bases, leaving 17 bases between them. The germline V gene has CDR1 SGHDT and CDR2 YYEEEE. Produced via immunoSEQ multiplex PCR; TCRdb's table is partial and in-frame only. This table holds 71,000 or so clones, around 84% found once. This receptor was identified in an adult with an advanced solid tumor such as melanoma, head and neck, liver or kidney cancer. This specimen was CD4+ or CD8+ T cells sorted from blood, taken in a trial of the OX40 agonist ivuxolimab. The chain employs TRBV5-6 and TRBJ2-5; D is perhaps TRBD1 or TRBD2 (6 bases each). For the CDR3, the DNA is TGTGCCAGCAGCGGGCTCACGGGGGCGGGAGAGACCCAGTACTTC. This codes for CASSGLTGAGETQYF.